Sequencing of this T cell receptor beta chain was carried out in a study of patients and donors after allogeneic stem cell transplantation. The CDR3 contains 13 residues. Germline CDR1 MDHEN, CDR2 SYDVKM. The V gene end was trimmed by 6 bases and the J gene end by 6 bases; junction bases not matched to a gene: 7. Comments on this clonotype: The conserved phenylalanine or tryptophan is not found at the CDR3 terminus, so this likely reflects a read error.

TCRdb fed the RT-PCR reads into MiXCR, producing one record per CDR3 protein. Found here are under 3,500 distinct CDR3 sequences, approximately 5.1% of them singletons; the top ten hold about 15%. Sequenced input: blood, either unsorted or a sorted T cell fraction (not recorded which). The chain uses TRBV28 and TRBJ2-7; TRBD2 agrees at 8 bases. The TCR originated in a human donor who was either an allogeneic HSCT recipient or a stem cell or donor lymphocyte infusion donor (not recorded which). It is not recorded whose cells these are; they may come from a transplant donor. The CDR3 sequence is CASRQSGRAEQYI. CDR3 DNA sequence: TGTGCCAGCAGGCAAAGCGGGAGAGCCGAGCAGTACATC.